This TCR beta chain was obtained from a study of CD8+ T cells in alopecia areata. Extracted RNA was reverse transcribed into cDNA, the sequencing template. Method: immunoSEQ multiplex PCR; TCRdb's copy keeps in-frame clones and lacks some. The data hold 90,000 to 150,000 clones, with 53% observed a single time. Treatment noted: oral pan-JAK inhibitor, 5-10 mg twice daily. This CDR3 has 12 amino acids. The ends were cut back, 1 base at V and 5 bases at J, with 5 bases in the middle. Germline loops: CDR1 MGHDK, CDR2 SYGVNS. The sample in question was CD4+ T cells sorted from blood, obtained at week 4, from a patient treated with tofacitinib. The TCR sequence derives from a human donor with alopecia areata. The V and J genes are TRBV25-1 and TRBJ2-5; D gene uncertain. CDR3 in amino acids: CASSESRETQYF. The CDR3 bases are TGTGCCAGCAGTGAATCGCGGGAGACCCAGTACTTC.